The 29 T cell receptor beta chains below were found in one sample sequenced in a study of technical replicates of blood from several donors. TCRdb's copy holds only in-frame clones and misses some; the assay was immunoSEQ multiplex PCR. The sample carries tens of thousands of clones, nearly 98% recorded once. Material: T cells isolated from PBMCs. The receptors derive from a human donor in good health.

The chain carries TRBV29-1 and TRBJ1-5, with D possibly matching TRBD1 (5 bases). Per germline, CDR1 SQVTM and CDR2 ANQGSEA. The germline V and J ends were trimmed by 4 bases and 4 bases, with 11 bases remaining between them. This CDR3 is built from 13 residues. The CDR3 loop reads CSVVGGVNQPQHF. DNA of the CDR3: TGCAGCGTTGTGGGGGGGGTTAATCAGCCCCAGCATTTT.

The chain recombines TRBV29-1 with TRBJ1-4, with D possibly being TRBD1 (6 bases). The CDR3 spans 12 residues. V lost 5 bases and J 5 bases, leaving 9 bases between the germline ends. Germline CDR1 SQVTM, CDR2 ANQGSEA. The CDR3 loop reads CSVSGQNEKLFF. The CDR3 DNA is TGCAGCGTTAGTGGACAGAATGAAAAACTGTTTTTT. Variable domain in full (rest from reference TRBV29-1 and TRBJ1-4): SAVISQKPSRDICQRGTSLTIQCQVDSQVTMMFWYRQQPGQSLTLIATANQGSEATYESGFVIDKFPISRPNLTFSTLTVSNMSPEDSSIYLCSVSGQNEKLFFGSGTQLSVL.

The CDR3 bases are TGTGCCTGGAGTGCCTCGTGGGGGCCTGTTGGTGAAGCTTTCTTT. It specifies CAWSASWGPVGEAFF. The J gene is TRBJ1-1, the V gene TRBV30; possibly TRBD1 for D (6 bases). Trimming took off 1 base at V and 7 bases at J, with 19 bases between the two ends. Germline V gene sequence: CDR1 GTSNPN, CDR2 SVGIG (reference sequence). The CDR3 contains 15 residues. Full variable domain (outside the CDR3, taken from reference TRBV30 and TRBJ1-1): SQTIHQWPATLVQPVGSPLSLECTVEGTSNPNLYWYRQAAGRGLQLLFYSVGIGQISSEVPQNLSASRPQDRQFILSSKKLLLSDSGFYLCAWSASWGPVGEAFFGQGTRLTVV.

J is TRBJ2-1 and V is TRBV6-1; D gene unclear. This CDR3 spans 11 amino acids. Germline CDR1 and CDR2: MNHNS and SASEGT. V was trimmed by 8 bases and J by 6 bases, leaving 8 bases between them. CDR3 coding DNA: TGTGCCAGCTGGTACAGCAATGAGCAGTTCTTC. It yields the protein CASWYSNEQFF.

The V gene is TRBV10-3, the J gene TRBJ2-7; 7 nucleotides align to TRBD2. CDR1 ENHRY and CDR2 SYGVKD come from the germline V gene. V shed 4 bases, J shed 5 bases, and the junction held 8 bases outside the gene matches. The CDR3 runs 14 residues. The CDR3 loop reads CAISGGRGDDEQYF. The DNA of the CDR3 is TGTGCCATCAGTGGGGGTCGGGGGGACGACGAGCAGTACTTC.

The V and J genes are TRBV5-1 and TRBJ1-1, with TRBD1 identical over 8 bases. The CDR3 is 16 amino acids. Germline-derived CDR1 and CDR2 are SGHRS and YFSETQ. Losses at the gene ends were 6 bases for V and 2 bases for J; bases not matched to a gene: 12. CDR3 bases: TGCGCCAGCATTCCGAACAGGGGGTACCCCAACACTGAAGCTTTCTTT. Encoded protein: CASIPNRGYPNTEAFF. The entire variable domain, with the rest obtained from reference TRBV5-1 and TRBJ1-1, is as follows: KAGVTQTPRYLIKTRGQQVTLSCSPISGHRSVSWYQQTPGQGLQFLFEYFSETQRNKGNFPGRFSGRQFSNSRSEMNVSTLELGDSALYLCASIPNRGYPNTEAFFGQGTRLTVV.

The chain carries TRBV6-1 and TRBJ2-1; a weak D match, TRBD2 (5 bases). The germline CDR1 and CDR2 sequences are MNHNS and SASEGT. V lost 6 bases and J 5 bases, leaving 8 bases between the germline ends. This CDR3 region has 12 residues. The CDR3 spells CASRRTDNEQFF. DNA of the CDR3: TGTGCCAGCAGACGGACTGACAATGAGCAGTTCTTC.

The chain is built from TRBV7-8 and TRBJ2-7; 7 bases match TRBD2. Unmatched junction bases numbered 8, after V lost 6 bases and J lost 6 bases. CDR1 SGHVS and CDR2 FQNEAQ come from the germline V gene. The CDR3 sequence is 13 residues long. The CDR3 protein is CASSYSPGGEQYF. DNA of the CDR3: TGTGCCAGCAGTTACTCGCCGGGGGGCGAGCAGTACTTC.

V usage is TRBV6-5 and J usage is TRBJ1-5; D is unclear. V gave up 8 bases and J gave up 3 bases, with 8 bases separating them. CDR3 size: 12 residues. Germline lookup yields CDR1 MNHEY and CDR2 SVGAGI. The CDR3 protein is CASRGFNQPQHF. In DNA form, the CDR3 reads TGTGCCAGCCGGGGATTCAATCAGCCCCAGCATTTT.

The V call is TRBV28, the J call TRBJ2-4; D remains unclear. V dropped 8 bases and J dropped 7 bases, with 9 bases sitting between them. Per germline, CDR1 MDHEN and CDR2 SYDVKM. The CDR3 is 11 amino acids. The DNA for the CDR3 is TGTGCCAGCTCGATGAGGAACATTCAGTACTTC. Its translation: CASSMRNIQYF.

The J gene is TRBJ2-7, the V gene TRBV5-1; D might be TRBD2 (5 bases). Germline CDR1 SGHRS, CDR2 YFSETQ. The CDR3 runs 15 residues. Between the trimmed V and J ends, which lost 3 bases and 0 bases, there was a span of 13 bases. The CDR3 sequence: CASSWISGSSYEQYF. Here the CDR3 DNA reads TGCGCCAGCAGCTGGATATCGGGGAGCTCCTACGAGCAGTACTTC.

The chain has TRBV9 and TRBJ1-1; D uncertain. Germline loops: CDR1 SGDLS, CDR2 YYNGEE. The CDR3 loop spans 16 amino acids. V was trimmed by 3 bases and J by 4 bases, leaving 19 bases between them. The CDR3 region is CASSGELGRGSTEAFF. The CDR3 region has the DNA TGTGCCAGCAGCGGGGAACTCGGCCGAGGGAGCACTGAAGCTTTCTTT. Supplemented by reference TRBV9 and TRBJ1-1, the full variable domain reads DSGVTQTPKHLITATGQRVTLRCSPRSGDLSVYWYQQSLDQGLQFLIQYYNGEERAKGNILERFSAQQFPDLHSELNLSSLELGDSALYFCASSGELGRGSTEAFFGQGTRLTVV.

The chain couples TRBV29-1 to TRBJ1-5; no reliable D call. Looked up from germline, CDR1 is SQVTM and CDR2 is ANQGSEA. The V end lost 4 bases, the J end lost 9 bases, and 10 bases lay between the germline ends. The CDR3 is 11 residues long. CDR3 in amino acids: CSVGGAGPQHF. The DNA of the CDR3 is TGCAGCGTTGGAGGCGCGGGGCCCCAGCATTTT.

The rearrangement joins TRBV10-2 to TRBJ2-2; tentative D call: TRBD1 (5 bases). Between the trimmed V and J ends, which lost 4 bases and 4 bases, there was a span of 13 bases. This CDR3 is 15 amino acids long. Germline CDR1 reads WSHSY; CDR2 reads SAAADI. CDR3 in amino acids: CASSGQGRTTGELFF. The CDR3 DNA is TGCGCCAGCAGTGGGCAGGGAAGGACCACCGGGGAGCTGTTTTTT.

The chain employs TRBV11-2 and TRBJ1-1; D is undetermined. Germline CDR1 SGHAT, CDR2 FQNNGV. V lost 3 bases and J 0 bases, leaving 5 bases between the germline ends. CDR3 length: 13 amino acids. The CDR3, as DNA: TGTGCCAGCAGCTTCCAAATGAACACTGAAGCTTTCTTT. Its translation is CASSFQMNTEAFF.

The rearrangement uses TRBV6-1 and TRBJ1-2, with 7 bases matching TRBD1. V dropped 1 base and J dropped 6; count of bases not matched to a gene: 11. The germline V gene has CDR1 MNHNS and CDR2 SASEGT. The CDR3 consists of 16 residues. CDR3 bases: TGTGCCAGCAGTGAAGTGCCGAGAGGCAGGGGGGATGGCTACACCTTC. Protein: CASSEVPRGRGDGYTF.

The rearrangement uses TRBV5-1 and TRBJ2-2; possibly TRBD1 for D (6 bases). The CDR3 has 17 residues. The germline V gene has CDR1 SGHRS and CDR2 YFSETQ. The germline V and J ends were trimmed by 0 bases and 4 bases, with 16 bases remaining between them. In DNA form, the CDR3 reads TGCGCCAGCAGCTTGGCCTCTACCAGGGGAAGCACCGGGGAGCTGTTTTTT. Translated, it gives CASSLASTRGSTGELFF.

The CDR3 here is CAGTLAGGATQYF. Here the CDR3 DNA reads TGTGCCGGAACCCTAGCGGGAGGTGCTACGCAGTATTTT. The rearrangement joins TRBV2 to TRBJ2-3, with 11 bases that match TRBD2. V dropped 11 bases and J dropped 8; count of bases not matched to a gene: 9. Germline CDR1 is SNHLY and CDR2 is FYNNEI. The CDR3 consists of 13 residues. Variable domain in full (rest from reference TRBV2 and TRBJ2-3): EPEVTQTPSHQVTQMGQEVILRCVPISNHLYFYWYRQILGQKVEFLVSFYNNEISEKSEIFDDQFSVERPDGSNFTLKIRSTKLEDSAMYFCAGTLAGGATQYFGPGTRLTVL.

The genes are TRBV14 and TRBJ1-1; D gene unclear. Germline-derived CDR1 and CDR2 are SGHDN and FVKESK. The CDR3 runs 14 residues. Deletions cut 0 bases from V and 0 bases from J, with 5 bases between. CDR3 DNA: TGTGCCAGCAGCCAAGATCTCCTGAACACTGAAGCTTTCTTT. Its protein is CASSQDLLNTEAFF.

This chain links TRBV19 with TRBJ2-7; 13 bases match TRBD2. Germline CDR1 LNHDA, CDR2 SQIVND (reference sequence). J gave up 7 bases and V 5 bases, and 11 bases lay outside the gene matches. This CDR3 has 16 residues. The CDR3 sequence is CASSPGTSGTLKEQYF. As DNA, the CDR3 is TGTGCCAGTAGTCCTGGGACTAGCGGGACGTTGAAGGAGCAGTACTTC.

The chain links TRBV5-1 to TRBJ2-5; possible D gene TRBD1, 6 bases. Germline V CDR1 and CDR2: SGHRS, YFSETQ. Trimming pared 4 bases from V and 3 bases from J, leaving 19 bases between. The CDR3 has 16 residues. The CDR3, as DNA: TGCGCCAGCAGCCAAGTACAGGGTTTGGGAAAAGAGACCCAGTACTTC. It encodes CASSQVQGLGKETQYF. Supplemented by reference TRBV5-1 and TRBJ2-5, the full variable domain reads KAGVTQTPRYLIKTRGQQVTLSCSPISGHRSVSWYQQTPGQGLQFLFEYFSETQRNKGNFPGRFSGRQFSNSRSEMNVSTLELGDSALYLCASSQVQGLGKETQYFGPGTRLLVL.

J is TRBJ1-1 and V is TRBV27; perhaps TRBD1 as D (6 bases). CDR1 and CDR2 (germline): MNHEY, SMNVEV (reference sequence). The CDR3 has 14 amino acids. V lost 5 bases and J lost 10, with 20 bases in between. CDR3 nucleotides: TGTGCCAGCAGTCCCGGTGGGGGGGCCCGCTCAGCTTTCTTT. Amino acids: CASSPGGGARSAFF.

This chain uses TRBV18 with TRBJ1-1; unclear D gene. The CDR3 is 15 residues long. Germline V lookup: CDR1 KGHSH, CDR2 LQKENI. The V end was cut by 2 bases, the J end by 5 bases, with 15 bases between. Written as DNA, the CDR3 is TGTGCCAGCTCACCAGTCGGACTGTCGCAGACTGAAGCTTTCTTT. Its protein product is CASSPVGLSQTEAFF. The full variable domain, rest sourced from reference TRBV18 and TRBJ1-1, is NAGVMQNPRHLVRRRGQEARLRCSPMKGHSHVYWYRQLPEEGLKFMVYLQKENIIDESGMPKERFSAEFPKEGPSILRIQQVVRGDSAAYFCASSPVGLSQTEAFFGQGTRLTVV.

This clone was picked up one time. The CDR3 DNA reads TGCGCCAGCCTCGATCGTTTCAGGGGGCCTCCAAAAGGCTCTGGGGCCAACGTCCTGACTTTC. Translation gives CASLDRFRGPPKGSGANVLTF. V and J are TRBV4-1 and TRBJ2-6; 8 bases agree with TRBD1. CDR1 and CDR2 from the germline V gene are MGHRA and YSYEKL. The CDR3 sequence is 21 residues long. Germline trimming cut 8 bases from V and 0 bases from J; bases unmatched to any gene: 21.

The rearrangement joins TRBV13 to TRBJ1-5, with D uncertain. The V gene's germline CDR1 is PRHDT and CDR2 FYEKMQ (reference sequence). The CDR3 runs to 13 residues. Trimming took 0 bases from V and 6 from J, leaving 6 bases between them. The CDR3 region has the DNA TGTGCCAGCAGCTTAGGCCTAGGTCAGCCCCAGCATTTT. It is translated as CASSLGLGQPQHF.

The chain has TRBV30 and TRBJ2-5; 10 bases are a match to TRBD1. CDR1 and CDR2 (germline): GTSNPN, SVGIG (reference sequence). CDR3 length equals 14 residues. The V and J ends lost 3 bases and 5 bases, in that order; junction bases with no gene match: 6. CDR3 bases: TGTGCCTGGAGCGAGGGACAGGGGATTGAGACCCAGTACTTC. Encoded protein: CAWSEGQGIETQYF.

The genes are TRBV7-9 and TRBJ2-1, with D unresolved. Trimming shortened V by 4 bases and J by 9 bases, and 4 bases separated the two germline ends. There are 10 residues in the CDR3. CDR1 is SEHNR, CDR2 FQNEAQ, per germline (reference sequence). DNA of the CDR3: TGTGCCAGCAGCTCTACTGAGCAGTTCTTC. Amino acid sequence: CASSSTEQFF.

This chain connects TRBV5-6 to TRBJ2-1; 11 nucleotides line up with TRBD1. The CDR3 is 15 residues long. The ends lost 4 bases at V and 7 bases at J; junction bases unmatched: 7. The V gene's germline CDR1 is SGHDT and CDR2 YYEEEE. The CDR3 spells CASSHPRDRGNEQFF. CDR3 nucleotides: TGTGCCAGCAGCCACCCCCGGGACAGGGGGAATGAGCAGTTCTTC.

The rearrangement links TRBV12-5 to TRBJ2-2; 9 bases fit TRBD1. The CDR3 spans 11 residues. V was pared by 11 bases and J by 6 bases, with 1 base of the junction left unmatched. In germline, CDR1 is LGHNT, CDR2 FRNRAP. The CDR3 spells CAGQGPGELFF. CDR3 sequence (DNA): TGTGCTGGACAGGGGCCCGGGGAGCTGTTTTTT.